The text below deals with one TCR beta chain. Its specificity is unknown. This sample stems from a study of beta chain features in type 1 diabetes. Study-level results: For Type 1 diabetes patients, all four CD4+ subsets carried TCRB CDR3s that were moderately but significantly shorter. In these data, an HLA type influence on TCRB rearrangement remained unresolved.

Sorted populations were all over 95% pure. Reverse transcribing all isolated RNA meant expressed TCRB transcripts were sequenced. Approximately 4 million reads was the average for naive, central memory and regulatory T cell samples. The method was immunoSEQ multiplex PCR; TCRdb's version includes in-frame clones alone and lacks a portion of them. The table has about 190,000 clones, around 7.9% seen once. The source of this sequence is a man aged 18 to 35 with type 1 diabetes. Sequencing was done on a sample of central memory CD4+ T cells from blood.

The CDR3 is CASSRWPSGSDFEAFF. CDR3 nucleotide sequence: TGTGCCAGCTCTCGGTGGCCTTCTGGGTCCGACTTTGAAGCTTTCTTT. The rearrangement joins TRBV5-5 to TRBJ1-1; D remains unclear. The germline V and J ends were trimmed by 7 bases and 7 bases, with 26 bases remaining between them. CDR1 and CDR2 (germline): SGHKS, YYEKEE (reference sequence). The CDR3 covers 16 residues.